This entry concerns a single T cell receptor beta chain. As yet, its antigen is unknown. This sample is drawn from a study of T cells in Graves' hyperthyroidism and ophthalmopathy. Broader study findings: Model-based prediction identified ophthalmopathy a median roughly 6.1 months prior to its onset.

The CDR3 runs to 15 residues. Between the trimmed V and J ends, which lost 5 bases and 2 bases, there was a span of 15 bases. This sample holds PBMCs from approximately 10 ml fresh peripheral blood. Amplification of TCR beta CDR3 regions used RNA as the template. Carried out on the TCR CDR3, a first-round RT-PCR used the HTBI primer set. TCRdb fed the multiplex PCR reads into MiXCR, producing one record per CDR3 protein. The sample shows about 180,000 distinct CDR3 sequences, approximately 15% of them seen only once. Sample: blood. This receptor was taken from a woman between 45 and 65 years old with Graves' hyperthyroidism. This chain connects TRBV12-3 or TRBV12-4 to TRBJ2-5, with D perhaps matching TRBD2 (5 bases). CDR3 sequence reads: CASSNQDLRQETQYF. In DNA form, the CDR3 reads TGTGCCAGCAGTAACCAGGACTTAAGACAAGAGACCCAGTACTTC.